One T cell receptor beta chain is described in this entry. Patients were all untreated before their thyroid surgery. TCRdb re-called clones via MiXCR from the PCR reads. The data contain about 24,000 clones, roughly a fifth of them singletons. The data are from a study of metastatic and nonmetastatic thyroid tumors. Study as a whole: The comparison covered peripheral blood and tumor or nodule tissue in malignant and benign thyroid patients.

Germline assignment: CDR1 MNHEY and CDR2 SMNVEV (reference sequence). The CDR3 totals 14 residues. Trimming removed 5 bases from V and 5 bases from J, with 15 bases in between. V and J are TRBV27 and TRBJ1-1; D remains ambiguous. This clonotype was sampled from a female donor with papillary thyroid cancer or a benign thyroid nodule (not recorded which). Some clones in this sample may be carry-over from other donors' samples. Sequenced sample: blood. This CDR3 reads CASSPTGGVTEAFF. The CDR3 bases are TGTGCCAGCAGTCCCACGGGAGGTGTGACTGAAGCTTTCTTT.